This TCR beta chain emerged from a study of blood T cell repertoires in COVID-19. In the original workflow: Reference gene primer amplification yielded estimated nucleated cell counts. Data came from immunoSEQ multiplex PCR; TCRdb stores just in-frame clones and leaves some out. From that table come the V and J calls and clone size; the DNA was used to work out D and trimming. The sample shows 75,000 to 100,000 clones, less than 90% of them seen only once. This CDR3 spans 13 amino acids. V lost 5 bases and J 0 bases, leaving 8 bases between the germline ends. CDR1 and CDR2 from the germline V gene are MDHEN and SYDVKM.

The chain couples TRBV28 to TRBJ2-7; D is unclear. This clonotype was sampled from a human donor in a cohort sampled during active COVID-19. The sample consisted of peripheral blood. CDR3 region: CASSTPNSYEQYF. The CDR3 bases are TGTGCCAGCAGTACTCCAAACTCCTACGAGCAGTACTTC.